This T cell receptor beta chain was documented in a study of CD8+ T cells in alopecia areata. About the study: Treated patients were scored for severity by percent of scalp affected. Study results and limitations: Normal scalp had lower clonality than lesional scalp, with alopecia totalis/universalis lesions showing this most strongly. Between patients, shared TCR sequences were less clear than in mice. This was possibly due in part to HLA diversity in the patient population.

The sequencing template was cDNA reverse transcribed from extracted RNA. Assay: immunoSEQ multiplex PCR; the TCRdb copy retains only in-frame clones and omits some. The sample comprises about 150,000 clones, about 71% of which are singletons, and about 0.94% rests with the top ten. With V trimmed by 3 bases and J by 4 bases, 3 bases remained unmatched. Looked up from germline, CDR1 is SNHLY and CDR2 is FYNNEI. The CDR3 extends over 15 amino acids. Treatment reported: oral pan-JAK inhibitor, 5-10 mg twice daily. Notes on this clone: Antigen unknown.

This receptor was taken from a human donor with alopecia areata. This chain connects TRBV2 to TRBJ2-1; 10 positions agree with TRBD2. Source: CD4+ T cells sorted from blood, taken at week 4, from a patient treated with tofacitinib. CDR3 loop: CASSDQAGGYNEQFF. The DNA of the CDR3 is TGTGCCAGCAGTGATCAAGCGGGGGGGTACAATGAGCAGTTCTTC. The full variable domain, its missing parts supplied by reference TRBV2 and TRBJ2-1, is EPEVTQTPSHQVTQMGQEVILRCVPISNHLYFYWYRQILGQKVEFLVSFYNNEISEKSEIFDDQFSVERPDGSNFTLKIRSTKLEDSAMYFCASSDQAGGYNEQFFGPGTRLTVL.